The sequence of this TCR delta chain was determined in a study of gamma-delta chains in newborns, infants, children. Study context: Innate gammadelta T cells reportedly expand polyclonally right after birth, driven by microbial exposure, per the title.

TCRdb reapplied CATT to the reads. The data contain roughly 14,000 delta-chain clones, approximately 7% of them singletons. There are 19 residues in the CDR3. Trimming took 2 bases from V and 3 from J; bases not matched to a gene: 7. Germline V gene data show CDR1 as GEAIGNYY and CDR2 as EKD. This chain links TRDV2 with TRDJ3, with 12 bases identical to TRDD3. Material: blood. This receptor was obtained from a child who was a newborn, infant or young child, either healthy, febrile or measles-vaccinated (not recorded which). The CDR3 loop reads CACDILGDTGNWDTRQMFF. The CDR3 DNA sequence: TGTGCCTGTGACATACTGGGGGATACAGGGAACTGGGACACCCGACAGATGTTTTTC.